This passage covers 11 T cell receptor beta chains from one sample sequenced in a study of blood T cell repertoires in COVID-19. Generated by immunoSEQ multiplex PCR, the TCRdb table keeps only in-frame clones and is missing some. The profile shows 100,000 to 150,000 clones, 88% of them singletons. The specimen was peripheral blood. The receptor source for this set is a human donor in a cohort sampled during active COVID-19.

V and J are TRBV2 and TRBJ2-3; the match to TRBD2 covers 8 bases. Germline lookup yields CDR1 SNHLY and CDR2 FYNNEI. The CDR3 spans 17 residues. Trimming at V came to 2 bases and at J to 3 bases, leaving 10 bases not matched to a gene. CDR3 sequence: CASSEILGLGRTDTQYF. CDR3 in DNA: TGTGCCAGCAGTGAAATCCTGGGACTAGGGCGAACAGATACGCAGTATTTT.

The V gene is TRBV3-1 (or the pseudogene TRBV3-2), the J gene TRBJ1-1, with D tentatively TRBD1 (5 bases). The CDR3 extends over 17 amino acids. Trimming took off 0 bases at V and 7 bases at J, with 21 bases between the two ends. Germline V gene sequence: CDR1 LGHDT, CDR2 YNNKEL (reference sequence). The CDR3 reads CASSQDWFVRGKSEAFF. Written as DNA, the CDR3 is TGTGCCAGCAGCCAAGACTGGTTCGTTAGGGGAAAAAGTGAAGCTTTCTTT.

The chain is built from TRBV30 and TRBJ1-4, with D perhaps TRBD1 (5 bases). The CDR3 has 15 residues. Germline V CDR1 and CDR2: GTSNPN, SVGIG (reference sequence). V was trimmed by 1 base and J by 5 bases, leaving 14 bases between them. The CDR3 loop reads CAWSAIGGSNEKLFF. DNA for the CDR3: TGTGCCTGGAGTGCCATTGGGGGGTCGAATGAAAAACTGTTTTTT.

The chain recombines TRBV3-1 (or the pseudogene TRBV3-2) with TRBJ2-3, with D perhaps matching TRBD1 (5 bases). CDR3 size: 14 residues. The germline V gene encodes CDR1 LGHDT and CDR2 YNNKEL (reference sequence). V was pared by 2 bases and J by 1 base, with 7 bases between. In nucleotides, the CDR3 is TGTGCCAGCAGCCAACTAGGGGGCACAGATACGCAGTATTTT. Amino acid sequence: CASSQLGGTDTQYF.

V gene TRBV20-1 combines with J gene TRBJ2-7, with D possibly TRBD2 on 6 matching bases. V lost 3 bases to trimming and J lost 2 bases, with 17 bases between them. The germline V gene has CDR1 DFQATT and CDR2 SNEGSKA (reference sequence). CDR3 length: 15 amino acids. The CDR3 bases are TGCAGTGCTAGTATGTGGCGGACTACGACCTACGAGCAGTACTTC. Amino acid sequence: CSASMWRTTTYEQYF.

The table lists this clone with a few counts. The chain couples TRBV5-6 to TRBJ2-5; no clear D gene. The V gene's germline CDR1 is SGHDT and CDR2 YYEEEE. Trimming stripped 4 bases from V and 2 bases from J, with 6 bases between. CDR3 size: 12 residues. The CDR3 DNA reads TGTGCCAGCAGCCTAAATCAAGAGACCCAGTACTTC. The encoded protein is CASSLNQETQYF.

V gene TRBV6-6 combines with J gene TRBJ2-5; the D gene is possibly TRBD2 (5 bases). The CDR3 totals 14 residues. Per the germline V gene, CDR1 is MNHNY and CDR2 is SVGAGI (reference sequence). Trimming stripped 6 bases from V and 5 bases from J, with 16 bases between. CDR3 in DNA: TGTGCCAGCAGAGCCAGCCGCGGGTTGGAGACCCAGTACTTC. Translating gives CASRASRGLETQYF.

The chain is built from TRBV10-1 and TRBJ2-1; no firm D call. Trimming took 8 bases from V and 1 from J, leaving 12 bases between them. The CDR3 extends over 14 amino acids. CDR1 and CDR2 (germline): WNHNN, SYGVQD (reference sequence). The CDR3 sequence is CASSIAMSYNEQFF. DNA for the CDR3: TGCGCCAGCTCGATAGCAATGTCCTACAATGAGCAGTTCTTC.

The chain combines TRBV2 with TRBJ2-2; D remains ambiguous. Germline V lookup: CDR1 SNHLY, CDR2 FYNNEI. V lost 7 bases and J 2 bases, leaving 11 bases between the germline ends. The CDR3 consists of 14 residues. The CDR3 DNA follows: TGTGCCAGCATGGAGTACGGAAACACCGGGGAGCTGTTTTTT. Protein sequence: CASMEYGNTGELFF.

The V gene is TRBV18, the J gene TRBJ1-2; D is undetermined. CDR1 and CDR2 from the germline V gene are KGHSH and LQKENI. V was trimmed by 0 bases and J by 4 bases, leaving 12 bases between them. The CDR3 consists of 15 residues. CDR3 DNA: TGTGCCAGCTCACCACCGGAGGTTGGCATCTATGGCTACACCTTC. It codes for CASSPPEVGIYGYTF.

This clone has only a few counts. The rearrangement links TRBV16 to TRBJ2-7; 8 bases are shared with TRBD2. The germline V gene has CDR1 KGHSY and CDR2 FQNENV. Germline trimming cut 2 bases from V and 5 bases from J; bases unmatched to any gene: 11. The CDR3 is made up of 16 amino acids. Here the CDR3 reads CASSQGVSGRTHEQYF. In nucleotides, the CDR3 is TGTGCCAGCAGCCAAGGGGTCAGCGGGAGAACCCACGAGCAGTACTTC.